This section outlines one T cell receptor (beta chain) sequence together with its context. Its specificity is not known. Germline V CDR1 and CDR2: GTSNPN, SVGIG (reference sequence). This CDR3 has 14 amino acids. The PCR made use of 60 Vbeta and 13 Jbeta primers. Data came from immunoSEQ multiplex PCR; TCRdb stores just in-frame clones and leaves some out. The sample has 150,000 to 200,000 clones, 75% to 85% seen once. This sample stems from a study of cytomegalovirus exposure and HLA in healthy donors. General study findings and limits: Associated with cytomegalovirus, according to the listing, were 150 to 200 TCR beta chains. Specific recognition of CMV antigens was confirmed in vitro for a few chains (all CMV-associated). Later work showed greater clonal expansion in HLA-associated TCR beta chains than in equally common others.

Healthy bone marrow donors made up the donor group. The clonotype was recovered from a girl aged 2-10 years in good health and CMV-seropositive. The rearrangement joins TRBV30 to TRBJ2-5; 7 nucleotides align to TRBD1. The last part of the DNA fits TRBJ2-7 better; the J call may be wrong. The sample consisted of PBMCs. CDR3 in amino acids: CAWSVRLQGNEQYF. CDR3 sequence (DNA): TGTGCCTGGAGTGTACGTCTACAGGGGAACGAGCAGTACTTC.